This TCR beta chain emerged from a study of T cells in Graves' hyperthyroidism and ophthalmopathy. Findings and limits, study-wide: In the blood, most expanded thyroid clonotypes above 0.001 appeared as well. From stable hyperthyroidism, ophthalmopathy was separated by a 13 V-J model.

About this clonotype itself: The antigen is undetermined.

Germline-derived CDR1 and CDR2 are PRHDT and FYEKMQ (reference sequence). This CDR3 has 14 amino acids. V lost 6 bases and J 7 bases, leaving 18 bases between the germline ends. Using RNA transcripts as the source, TCR beta CDR3 regions were amplified. Using the HTBI primer set, a first-round RT-PCR was run on the TCR CDR3. One entry per CDR3 protein results from TCRdb running MiXCR on the multiplex PCR reads. The table has almost 35,000 distinct CDR3 sequences, around 53% seen once. Sequences were obtained from blood. V gene TRBV13 combines with J gene TRBJ1-2; TRBD1 is a possible D gene (6 bases). The TCR sequence derives from a woman between 40 and 50 years old with Graves' ophthalmopathy. CDR3 nucleotides: TGTGCCAGCAGTGAGAGCGGGGGGGGCAGTGGCTACACCTTC. Its translation: CASSESGGGSGYTF. The full variable domain, in which reference TRBV13 and TRBJ1-2 provide the parts outside the CDR3, is AAGVIQSPRHLIKEKRETATLKCYPIPRHDTVYWYQQGPGQDPQFLISFYEKMQSDKGSIPDRFSAQQFSDYHSELNMSSLELGDSALYFCASSESGGGSGYTFGSGTRLTVV.